The 24 T cell receptor beta chains presented below share a single source sample, sequenced in a study of blood T cells in healthy people across ages. It was with a sample-barcoded 5' primer and a J-beta primer mix that a second PCR of roughly 7 to 12 cycles was run. TCRdb independently ran MiXCR on the 5' RACE reads; one entry per CDR3 protein. This table holds approximately 760,000 distinct CDR3 sequences, roughly 25% found once. A further study also used this sample, focusing on T cells of mothers and their children.

Sequencing input: blood. The receptor source for this set is a boy between 10 and 17 years old in good health.

The chain's CDR3 is CASSLGPGFRETQYF. In DNA form, the CDR3 reads TGTGCCAGCAGCTTGGGGCCCGGTTTCAGGGAGACCCAGTACTTC. The chain recombines TRBV5-6 with TRBJ2-5; D not resolved. The CDR3 contains 15 residues. Trimming took 0 bases from V and 5 from J, leaving 14 bases between them. CDR1 is SGHDT, CDR2 YYEEEE, per germline.

There are a few counts of this clonotype. The rearrangement links TRBV7-2 to TRBJ1-6, with a weak D call TRBD1 (6 bases). The V and J ends lost 5 bases and 9 bases respectively, with 17 bases between them. CDR3 length: 15 residues. Germline V gene sequence: CDR1 SGHTA, CDR2 FQGNSA. The chain's CDR3 is CASSAQQGSGSPLHF. In DNA, the CDR3 is TGTGCCAGCAGCGCACAACAGGGTTCTGGTTCACCCCTCCACTTT. The full variable domain, completed using reference TRBV7-2 and TRBJ1-6, is GAGVSQSPSNKVTEKGKDVELRCDPISGHTALYWYRQSLGQGLEFLIYFQGNSAPDKSGLPSDRFSAERTGGSVSTLTIQRTQQEDSAVYLCASSAQQGSGSPLHFGNGTRLTVT.

This clonotype was seen only a few times. This chain joins TRBV29-1 and TRBJ1-1; no clear D gene. Trimming shortened V by 7 bases and J by 5 bases, and 20 bases separated the two germline ends. In germline, CDR1 is SQVTM, CDR2 ANQGSEA. CDR3 length equals 14 residues. CDR3 coding DNA: TGCAGCGCCGCATTGGAGTTTTCGGGGACTGAAGCTTTCTTT. As protein: CSAALEFSGTEAFF.

V is TRBV25-1 and J is TRBJ1-6; D ambiguous. This CDR3 is 16 amino acids long. V was trimmed by 6 bases and J by 7 bases, leaving 19 bases between them. Germline V gene data show CDR1 as MGHDK and CDR2 as SYGVNS. The CDR3 sequence: CASSPSGSFQNSPLHF. The CDR3 region has the DNA TGTGCCAGCAGCCCCAGCGGGAGTTTCCAGAATTCACCCCTCCACTTT.

V and J are TRBV29-1 and TRBJ2-5; TRBD1 matches at 9 bases. There are 14 residues in the CDR3. Germline CDR1 SQVTM, CDR2 ANQGSEA. Trimming at V came to 6 bases and at J to 4 bases, leaving 9 bases not matched to a gene. CDR3 nucleotide sequence: TGCAGCGTGGGCGGGACAGGGTCAGGAGAGACCCAGTACTTC. Protein product: CSVGGTGSGETQYF.

This chain uses TRBV5-1 with TRBJ2-6; D may match TRBD1 or TRBD2 (5 bases each). CDR3 length: 18 residues. V was clipped by 4 bases and J by 4 bases, with 21 bases between them. Per the germline V gene, CDR1 is SGHRS and CDR2 is YFSETQ. CDR3 coding DNA: TGCGCCAGCAGCCCCCCTTCAGGGCGCGGGTTCGGGGCCAACGTCCTGACTTTC. Encoded protein: CASSPPSGRGFGANVLTF.

This clonotype came up a few times. The chain employs TRBV7-9 and TRBJ1-4; no reliable D call. Trimming cost V 5 bases and J 8 bases, with 15 bases left between them. Germline loops: CDR1 SEHNR, CDR2 FQNEAQ (reference sequence). This CDR3 region has 14 residues. The CDR3 spells CASSAPGGQEKLFF. The CDR3 DNA reads as TGTGCCAGCAGCGCCCCAGGTGGCCAGGAAAAACTGTTTTTT.

This clonotype was found a few times. The chain carries TRBV5-1 and TRBJ2-7, with no clear D. The germline V gene has CDR1 SGHRS and CDR2 YFSETQ. The CDR3 runs 13 residues. V shed 6 bases and J shed 1 base, with 11 bases lying between them. Written as DNA, the CDR3 is TGCGCCAGCACGCAGGACGTATCCTACGAGCAGTACTTC. Residues: CASTQDVSYEQYF.

This clonotype was seen a few times. This chain connects TRBV4-2 to TRBJ2-2; 10 nucleotides agree with TRBD1. The J segment lost 11 bases and the V segment lost 4 bases, leaving 10 bases of the junction unmatched. This CDR3 has 15 amino acids. Germline-derived CDR1 and CDR2 are LGHNA and YNFKEQ. The CDR3 is CASSPRDRGRGELFF. In DNA form, the CDR3 reads TGTGCCAGCAGCCCCCGGGACAGGGGCCGCGGCGAGCTGTTTTTT.

The V and J genes are TRBV19 and TRBJ2-7; 7 bases match TRBD2. Per germline, CDR1 LNHDA and CDR2 SQIVND (reference sequence). CDR3 length equals 15 residues. Trimming removed 5 bases from V and 0 bases from J; junction bases left unmatched: 7. The CDR3 here is CASSLSSGVSYEQYF. Written as DNA, the CDR3 is TGTGCCAGTAGTTTATCTAGCGGAGTCTCCTACGAGCAGTACTTC.

The rearrangement joins TRBV10-1 to TRBJ1-2; no reliable D call. Trimming pared 3 bases from V and 8 bases from J, leaving 13 bases between. Germline-derived CDR1 and CDR2 are WNHNN and SYGVQD (reference sequence). This CDR3 spans 13 amino acids. The chain's CDR3 is CASSESGVEGYTF. Written as DNA, the CDR3 is TGCGCCAGCAGTGAAAGTGGTGTGGAGGGCTACACCTTC.

The chain joins TRBV10-3 to TRBJ2-7; 7 bases match TRBD2. Germline V lookup: CDR1 ENHRY, CDR2 SYGVKD. This CDR3 region has 17 residues. Unmatched junction bases numbered 12, after V lost 2 bases and J lost 2 bases. This chain's CDR3 is CAISETRLAESAYEQYF. In DNA form, the CDR3 reads TGTGCCATCAGTGAGACCAGACTAGCAGAGTCCGCCTACGAGCAGTACTTC.

V and J are TRBV9 and TRBJ1-2; 8 nucleotides align to TRBD1. Germline lookup yields CDR1 SGDLS and CDR2 YYNGEE. The V segment lost 3 bases and the J segment 3 bases; nucleotides outside the gene matches: 10. CDR3 size: 16 residues. The CDR3 here is CASSGGTGEHYYGYTF. Here the CDR3 DNA reads TGTGCCAGCAGCGGCGGGACAGGAGAGCACTACTATGGCTACACCTTC.

The V gene is TRBV5-1, the J gene TRBJ2-3; possibly TRBD1 for D (6 bases). V lost 1 base to trimming and J lost 4 bases, with 13 bases between them. This CDR3 region has 15 residues. Germline loops: CDR1 SGHRS, CDR2 YFSETQ. The CDR3 DNA sequence: TGCGCCAGCAGCTTGACAGGGTCGGCGGCAGATACGCAGTATTTT. Amino acid sequence: CASSLTGSAADTQYF.

The CDR3: CASSFSGSGDEQFF. CDR3 DNA sequence: TGTGCCAGCAGCTTTAGCGGGAGTGGGGATGAGCAGTTCTTC. This chain connects TRBV7-3 to TRBJ2-1, with 9 bases aligning to TRBD2. Looked up from germline, CDR1 is SGHTA and CDR2 is FQGTGA. The ends lost 3 bases at V and 8 bases at J; junction bases unmatched: 5. This CDR3 region has 14 residues.

The chain recombines TRBV3-1 with TRBJ1-6; D might be TRBD1 (5 bases). This CDR3 spans 15 amino acids. Trimming cost V 4 bases and J 6 bases, with 13 bases left between them. Germline V gives CDR1 LGHDT, CDR2 YNNKEL (reference sequence). DNA of the CDR3: TGTGCCAGCAGCCGCATGTTCGGGGCTAATTCACCCCTCCACTTT. Protein product: CASSRMFGANSPLHF.

This chain connects TRBV20-1 to TRBJ2-5; D is unclear. This CDR3 region has 12 residues. In germline, CDR1 is DFQATT, CDR2 SNEGSKA (reference sequence). Deletions cut 3 bases from V and 5 bases from J, with 10 bases between. CDR3 residues: CSASFGDETQYF. The DNA for the CDR3 is TGCAGTGCTAGCTTCGGTGATGAGACCCAGTACTTC.

The table lists this clonotype with a few counts. This sequence joins TRBV7-8 and TRBJ2-2; D may be TRBD1 (6 bases). The CDR3 runs to 15 residues. In germline, CDR1 is SGHVS, CDR2 FQNEAQ. Trimming removed 3 bases from V and 2 bases from J, with 10 bases in between. For the CDR3, the DNA is TGTGCCAGCAGCTTGGGGACAATCAACACCGGGGAGCTGTTTTTT. Translation: CASSLGTINTGELFF.

The V gene is TRBV9, the J gene TRBJ1-1, with 8 nucleotides matching TRBD1. This CDR3 is 14 amino acids long. V lost 0 bases, J lost 4 bases, and 2 bases stayed unmatched. From germline, CDR1 is SGDLS and CDR2 YYNGEE. The CDR3 nucleotides are TGTGCCAGCAGCGTAGGACAGGGGAGCACTGAAGCTTTCTTT. It specifies CASSVGQGSTEAFF.

The chain is built from TRBV5-1 and TRBJ2-3; D unresolved. This CDR3 has 15 residues. The V gene lost 0 bases and the J gene lost 2 bases, with 10 bases spanning the gap. CDR1 and CDR2 from the germline V gene are SGHRS and YFSETQ. CDR3 sequence: CASSLARPHTDTQYF. The CDR3 DNA sequence: TGCGCCAGCAGCTTGGCTAGACCCCACACAGATACGCAGTATTTT.

V is TRBV19 and J is TRBJ2-1, with 8 bases aligning to TRBD1. The germline CDR1 and CDR2 sequences are LNHDA and SQIVND (reference sequence). V lost 5 bases and J lost 2; bases outside the gene matches: 5. This CDR3 has 15 amino acids. The CDR3: CASSPQGATYNEQFF. Written as DNA, the CDR3 is TGTGCCAGTAGTCCGCAGGGGGCCACCTACAATGAGCAGTTCTTC.

The V gene is TRBV6-5, the J gene TRBJ2-5; 7 bases line up with TRBD2. CDR3 length: 18 amino acids. With V trimmed by 2 bases and J by 5 bases, 17 bases remained unmatched. CDR1 and CDR2 from the germline V gene are MNHEY and SVGAGI. The CDR3, as DNA: TGTGCCAGCAGTTACGATAGCGGTCTGGGCAAGGGAGGGGAGACCCAGTACTTC. As protein: CASSYDSGLGKGGETQYF.

This chain connects TRBV28 to TRBJ2-5, with 12 bases aligning to TRBD2. The CDR3 extends over 17 amino acids. The germline V gene encodes CDR1 MDHEN and CDR2 SYDVKM. Trimming cost V 5 bases and J 4 bases; bases outside gene matches: 11. The CDR3 is CASSHRLAGELGETQYF. For the CDR3, the DNA is TGTGCCAGCAGTCACCGACTAGCGGGAGAATTAGGAGAGACCCAGTACTTC.

This clonotype has just a few counts. The V call is TRBV4-1, the J call TRBJ2-4, with 9 positions matching TRBD2. The trim removed 1 base at V and 8 bases at J, leaving 3 bases unmatched. The CDR3 covers 14 residues. CDR1 and CDR2 (germline): MGHRA, YSYEKL. This chain's CDR3 is CASSQVAGVDIQYF. For the CDR3, the DNA is TGCGCCAGCAGCCAAGTAGCGGGAGTAGACATTCAGTACTTC.